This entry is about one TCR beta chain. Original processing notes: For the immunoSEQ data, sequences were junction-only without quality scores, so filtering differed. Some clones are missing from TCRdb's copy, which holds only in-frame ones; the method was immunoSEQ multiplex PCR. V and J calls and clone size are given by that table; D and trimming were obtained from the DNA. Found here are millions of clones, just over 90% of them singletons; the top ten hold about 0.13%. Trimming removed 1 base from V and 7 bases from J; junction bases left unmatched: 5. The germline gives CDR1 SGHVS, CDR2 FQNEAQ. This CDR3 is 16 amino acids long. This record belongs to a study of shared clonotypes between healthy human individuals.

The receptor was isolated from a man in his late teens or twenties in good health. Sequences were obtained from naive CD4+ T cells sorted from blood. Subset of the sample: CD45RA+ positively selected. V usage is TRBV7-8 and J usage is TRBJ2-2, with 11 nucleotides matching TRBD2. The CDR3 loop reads CASSLDSGRVGGELFF. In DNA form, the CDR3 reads TGTGCCAGCAGCTTAGATAGCGGGAGGGTCGGCGGGGAGCTGTTTTTT.